These 27 T cell receptor beta chains share one sample of origin, sequenced in a study of TIL therapy for anti-PD-1-resistant metastatic lung cancer. Sample time point: pre-treatment sample, taken before nivolumab and TIL therapy. The libraries were made with immunoSEQ v3. Sequencing was performed with immunoSEQ multiplex PCR; in TCRdb, only in-frame clones are kept and a portion is missing. The sample includes some 43,000 clones, around 80% seen only once; the top ten take around 15%. Sequencing used blood, obtained at baseline. These receptors were collected from a man in his 70s with non-small cell lung cancer.

V and J are TRBV6-1 and TRBJ1-2; the match to TRBD1 covers 9 bases. The CDR3 is made up of 15 amino acids. V was pared by 6 bases and J by 4 bases, with 9 bases of the junction left unmatched. Germline loops: CDR1 MNHNS, CDR2 SASEGT. The CDR3 region is CASRGTGTPSYGYTF. In nucleotides, the CDR3 is TGTGCCAGCAGGGGGACAGGGACCCCCTCCTATGGCTACACCTTC.

The chain employs TRBV19 and TRBJ2-4, with TRBD2 matching over 12 bases. The junction had 9 bases not matched to a gene; V was cut back by 3 bases and J by 0 bases. Germline CDR1 is LNHDA and CDR2 is SQIVND (reference sequence). The CDR3 sequence is 19 residues long. The DNA for the CDR3 is TGTGCCAGTAGTATTCGACTAGCGGGAGATGGTCTAGCCAAAAACATTCAGTACTTC. Translating it yields CASSIRLAGDGLAKNIQYF. Looking up the rest from reference TRBV19 and TRBJ2-4 gives the full variable domain: DGGITQSPKYLFRKEGQNVTLSCEQNLNHDAMYWYRQDPGQGLRLIYYSQIVNDFQKGDIAEGYSVSREKKESFPLTVTSAQKNPTAFYLCASSIRLAGDGLAKNIQYFGAGTRLSVL.

This clone was counted only a few times. The rearrangement links TRBV27 to TRBJ1-5; no firm D call. Germline V CDR1 and CDR2: MNHEY, SMNVEV (reference sequence). V gave up 5 bases and J gave up 2 bases, with 7 bases separating them. The CDR3 is 13 residues long. The chain's CDR3 is CASSTHGNQPQHF. In DNA, the CDR3 is TGTGCCAGCAGTACACATGGCAATCAGCCCCAGCATTTT.

The J gene is TRBJ2-3, the V gene TRBV19; D uncertain. This CDR3 contains 14 residues. V was clipped by 6 bases and J by 3 bases, with 13 bases between them. In germline, CDR1 is LNHDA, CDR2 SQIVND (reference sequence). Written as DNA, the CDR3 is TGTGCCAGTAGCTCCGGGTTTTTAACAGATACGCAGTATTTT. Protein product: CASSSGFLTDTQYF.

The genes are TRBV6-5 and TRBJ2-7; 9 nucleotides agree with TRBD2. The ends lost 4 bases at V and 0 bases at J; junction bases unmatched: 4. Looked up from germline, CDR1 is MNHEY and CDR2 is SVGAGI. This CDR3 has 15 amino acids. The CDR3 loop reads CASSSAGGASYEQYF. The CDR3 DNA reads TGTGCCAGCAGTTCCGCGGGGGGGGCCTCCTACGAGCAGTACTTC.

The rearrangement joins TRBV6-1 to TRBJ1-5; TRBD1 matches at 10 bases. The V and J ends lost 5 bases and 2 bases, in that order; junction bases with no gene match: 3. Per germline, CDR1 MNHNS and CDR2 SASEGT. The CDR3 has 15 residues. CDR3 loop: CASSPGTGGNQPQHF. In DNA form, the CDR3 reads TGTGCCAGCAGTCCCGGGACAGGGGGCAATCAGCCCCAGCATTTT.

The genes are TRBV5-1 and TRBJ2-5; 7 bases are a match to TRBD2. Per the germline V gene, CDR1 is SGHRS and CDR2 is YFSETQ. The CDR3 length is 15 residues. V was pared by 2 bases and J by 4 bases, with 8 bases of the junction left unmatched. The CDR3 DNA is TGCGCCAGCAGCTTACGCGGGAGTGTATTAGAGACCCAGTACTTC. This gives the protein CASSLRGSVLETQYF.

The CDR3 protein is CASSFPGSYEQYF. CDR3 coding DNA: TGCGCCAGCAGCTTCCCAGGATCCTACGAGCAGTACTTC. This chain links TRBV5-1 with TRBJ2-7, with unresolved D. The ends were cut back, 2 bases at V and 1 base at J, with 7 bases in the middle. Germline V gives CDR1 SGHRS, CDR2 YFSETQ. The CDR3 consists of 13 residues.

V and J are TRBV27 and TRBJ1-1; 7 bases are a match to TRBD1. Germline V gene lookup returns CDR1 MNHEY and CDR2 SMNVEV (reference sequence). The CDR3 runs to 13 residues. After removal of 4 bases from V and 5 bases from J, the junction contained 4 bases not matched to a gene. CDR3 sequence (DNA): TGTGCCAGCAGTTCGGCCAGGGGGACTGAAGCTTTCTTT. This sequence encodes CASSSARGTEAFF.

J is TRBJ2-7 and V is TRBV29-1; 9 positions match TRBD1. CDR1 is SQVTM and CDR2 is ANQGSEA in the germline V gene. This CDR3 contains 13 residues. J was trimmed by 2 bases and V by 5 bases; bases with no gene match: 4. DNA of the CDR3: TGCAGCGTTTCGACAGGGGGTCCCTACGAGCAGTACTTC. Protein sequence: CSVSTGGPYEQYF.

The chain employs TRBV19 and TRBJ2-7; 9 nucleotides match TRBD1. Per germline, CDR1 LNHDA and CDR2 SQIVND (reference sequence). This CDR3 contains 14 residues. V gave up 5 bases and J gave up 4 bases; unmatched junction bases: 6. CDR3 sequence (DNA): TGTGCCAGTAGTCTACAGGGGGCAGGGTACGAGCAGTACTTC. Protein sequence: CASSLQGAGYEQYF. Based on the CDR3 plus reference TRBV19 and TRBJ2-7, the full variable domain is DGGITQSPKYLFRKEGQNVTLSCEQNLNHDAMYWYRQDPGQGLRLIYYSQIVNDFQKGDIAEGYSVSREKKESFPLTVTSAQKNPTAFYLCASSLQGAGYEQYFGPGTRLTVT.

The rearrangement joins TRBV19 to TRBJ1-1; 8 bases line up with TRBD1. Germline assignment: CDR1 LNHDA and CDR2 SQIVND (reference sequence). The CDR3 covers 13 residues. Trimming removed 6 bases from V and 3 bases from J; junction bases left unmatched: 3. The CDR3: CASRHRGDTEAFF. CDR3 coding DNA: TGTGCCAGTAGGCACAGGGGGGACACTGAAGCTTTCTTT.

V gene TRBV11-2 combines with J gene TRBJ2-7; TRBD1 might be the D (6 bases). The CDR3 loop spans 14 amino acids. Trimming took off 4 bases at V and 2 bases at J, with 12 bases between the two ends. Germline values: CDR1 SGHAT, CDR2 FQNNGV. Here the CDR3 reads CASSYGKGAYEQYF. The CDR3 coding sequence is TGTGCCAGCAGCTACGGAAAGGGGGCCTACGAGCAGTACTTC.

This chain connects TRBV4-1 to TRBJ2-2, with D possibly TRBD2 on 6 matching bases. The CDR3 spans 17 residues. Germline CDR1 MGHRA, CDR2 YSYEKL. Trimming stripped 4 bases from V and 2 bases from J, with 17 bases between. The CDR3 DNA follows: TGCGCCAGCAGCCCCTTTGGGGATAGCGGAAACACCGGGGAGCTGTTTTTT. Translating gives CASSPFGDSGNTGELFF.

V is TRBV9 and J is TRBJ1-1; D remains ambiguous. The V end lost 2 bases, the J end lost 1 base, and 9 bases lay between the germline ends. Germline CDR1 SGDLS, CDR2 YYNGEE. This CDR3 is 14 amino acids long. Here the CDR3 reads CASSVQVTNTEAFF. The CDR3 bases are TGTGCCAGCAGCGTCCAAGTGACGAACACTGAAGCTTTCTTT.

The chain couples TRBV5-4 to TRBJ2-6; D is uncertain. Looked up from germline, CDR1 is SGHNT and CDR2 is YYREEE (reference sequence). The length of the CDR3 is 16 residues. V was clipped by 0 bases and J by 0 bases, with 7 bases between them. This CDR3 reads CASSLGKYSGANVLTF. The DNA of the CDR3 is TGTGCCAGCAGCTTGGGGAAGTACTCTGGGGCCAACGTCCTGACTTTC.

This chain connects TRBV5-4 to TRBJ2-1, with TRBD1 identical over 8 bases. The CDR3 is 16 residues long. Losses at the gene ends were 1 base for V and 6 bases for J; bases not matched to a gene: 9. The germline V gene has CDR1 SGHNT and CDR2 YYREEE (reference sequence). Written as DNA, the CDR3 is TGTGCCAGCAGCTTGAAAGACAGGGGTGGTTTCAATGAGCAGTTCTTC. Amino acid sequence: CASSLKDRGGFNEQFF.

This clone has only one observation. The gene calls are TRBV7-7 and TRBJ2-7, with TRBD2 identical over 12 bases. Trimming removed 2 bases from V and 3 bases from J; junction bases left unmatched: 2. This CDR3 has 15 residues. Germline V gene data show CDR1 as SSHAT and CDR2 as FNYEAQ (reference sequence). For the CDR3, the DNA is TGTGCCAGCAGCTTAACTAGCGGGGGGAACTACGAGCAGTACTTC. Translating it yields CASSLTSGGNYEQYF.

This sequence joins TRBV6-5 and TRBJ1-5, with 9 bases matching TRBD1. The J segment lost 7 bases and the V segment lost 6 bases, leaving 4 bases of the junction unmatched. Germline lookup yields CDR1 MNHEY and CDR2 SVGAGI. The CDR3 is 13 residues long. The CDR3 region has the DNA TGTGCCAGCAGGGACAGGGGACGGCAGCCCCAGCATTTT. This gives the protein CASRDRGRQPQHF.

The chain has TRBV4-1 and TRBJ2-3; D is undetermined. In germline, CDR1 is MGHRA, CDR2 YSYEKL. The CDR3 runs to 16 residues. The V gene lost 2 bases and the J gene lost 0 bases, with 12 bases spanning the gap. CDR3 DNA: TGCGCCAGCAGCCAAACCCCGCAGTCTAGCACAGATACGCAGTATTTT. Its translation is CASSQTPQSSTDTQYF.

This clone was seen once. CDR3 residues: CASSLIGVGITDTQYF. The CDR3 DNA follows: TGTGCCAGCAGCTTAATAGGGGTAGGGATCACAGATACGCAGTATTTT. The J gene is TRBJ2-3, the V gene TRBV7-9; possibly TRBD1 for D (5 bases). The ends were cut back, 2 bases at V and 2 bases at J, with 14 bases in the middle. Germline V gene sequence: CDR1 SEHNR, CDR2 FQNEAQ (reference sequence). The CDR3 covers 16 residues.

The CDR3 region has the DNA TGTGCCAGCAGCCAAGCAGGGAGGGCCGCCGGGGAGCTGTTTTTT. Protein product: CASSQAGRAAGELFF. The V and J genes are TRBV4-2 and TRBJ2-2, with 7 bases fitting TRBD2. This CDR3 contains 15 residues. The germline gives CDR1 LGHNA, CDR2 YNFKEQ. V shed 1 base and J 6 bases; nucleotides not matched to a gene: 5.

This clone was counted only a few times. V is TRBV5-1 and J is TRBJ1-6; 7 positions match TRBD1. Germline CDR1 reads SGHRS; CDR2 reads YFSETQ. V shed 7 bases and J 6 bases; nucleotides not matched to a gene: 1. The CDR3 totals 12 residues. Here the CDR3 DNA reads TGCGCCAGCTGGGACAGTAATTCACCCCTCCACTTT. Protein product: CASWDSNSPLHF.

The chain recombines TRBV6-5 with TRBJ2-3, with D unresolved. Germline V gene sequence: CDR1 MNHEY, CDR2 SVGAGI. V dropped 5 bases and J dropped 1 base, with 13 bases sitting between them. The CDR3 length is 15 residues. The chain's CDR3 is CASSHQSPGTDTQYF. The CDR3 nucleotides read TGTGCCAGCAGTCACCAGTCACCTGGCACAGATACGCAGTATTTT.

This chain connects TRBV18 to TRBJ2-3, with 8 bases lining up with TRBD2. This CDR3 contains 15 residues. J lost 5 bases, V lost 0 bases, and 4 bases had no gene match. Germline loops: CDR1 KGHSH, CDR2 LQKENI. CDR3 loop: CASSPPGLAGDTQYF. CDR3 bases: TGTGCCAGCTCACCACCGGGGCTAGCGGGAGATACGCAGTATTTT.

V gene TRBV6-1 combines with J gene TRBJ1-5, with 8 bases aligning to TRBD1. V shed 6 bases, J shed 6 bases, and the junction held 4 bases outside the gene matches. Germline CDR1 reads MNHNS; CDR2 reads SASEGT. The CDR3 is 13 residues long. CDR3 sequence: CASRGTGGQPQHF. CDR3 in DNA: TGTGCCAGCAGGGGGACAGGAGGTCAGCCCCAGCATTTT.

This sequence joins TRBV6-1 and TRBJ2-7; the D gene is possibly TRBD2 (6 bases). V gave up 5 bases and J gave up 2 bases, with 10 bases separating them. Germline loops: CDR1 MNHNS, CDR2 SASEGT. This CDR3 is 13 amino acids long. CDR3 sequence: CASSFRLAYEQYF. CDR3 DNA sequence: TGTGCCAGCAGTTTTCGACTAGCCTACGAGCAGTACTTC.